Here is one T cell receptor beta chain with its context. No antigen is known for it. The V end was cut by 7 bases, the J end by 0 bases, with 12 bases between. Germline lookup yields CDR1 MDHEN and CDR2 SYDVKM. CDR3 length: 15 amino acids. The data are from a study of T cell responses to AZD1222 COVID-19 vaccine. Clones were sequenced by immunoSEQ multiplex PCR, and TCRdb holds only the in-frame ones, with some missing. The sample records around 150,000 clones, 84% being singletons. General study points: White British ancestry dominated among donors, who included more females, and clonal diversity was possibly underestimated. Nearly half of spike-specific TCRs reportedly target unmutated variant regions. After two AZD1222 doses, spike-specific TCR breadth and depth rose versus day 0.

The origin of this receptor is an adult in good health. This specimen consisted of peripheral blood, obtained on day 0 of AZD1222 vaccination. The chain has TRBV28 and TRBJ2-2; the D is unclear. The CDR3 coding sequence is TGTGCCAGCAAGGAAACAAACACGAACACCGGGGAGCTGTTTTTT. The encoded protein is CASKETNTNTGELFF.